This TCR beta chain was obtained from a study of spatial heterogeneity in lung cancer. A word on this clonotype: No antigen is known for it. This sequence may be a read error, since a much larger clone differs from it by one base.

Study-level findings and limits: Expanded intratumoral alpha and beta TCR counts tracked tumor mutation counts.

TCRdb reanalysed the 5' RACE reads using MiXCR and keeps one entry per CDR3 protein. Among roughly 9,200 distinct CDR3 sequences listed, about 2.7% were seen once. The V gene's germline CDR1 is KGHSH and CDR2 LQKENI. The CDR3 length is 15 residues. Time point here: sample taken at primary tumor resection. The chain has TRBV18 and TRBJ2-2, with D perhaps TRBD1 or TRBD2 (5 bases each). The sample here was lung tumor tissue, taken at surgery. This receptor was obtained from a male donor with early-stage non-small cell lung cancer. CDR3 DNA: TGTGCCAGCTCACCATCCCAGGACACCACCGGGGAGCAGTTTTTT. Its translation: CASSPSQDTTGEQFF.